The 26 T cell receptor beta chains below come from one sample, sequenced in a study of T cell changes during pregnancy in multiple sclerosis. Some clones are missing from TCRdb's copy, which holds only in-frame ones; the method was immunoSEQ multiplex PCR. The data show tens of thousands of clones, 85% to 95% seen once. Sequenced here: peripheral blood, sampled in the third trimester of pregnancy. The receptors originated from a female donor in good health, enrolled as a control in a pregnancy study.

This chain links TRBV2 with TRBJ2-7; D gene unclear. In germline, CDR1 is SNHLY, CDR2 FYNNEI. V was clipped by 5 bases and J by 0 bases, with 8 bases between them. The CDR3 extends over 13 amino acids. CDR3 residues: CASSLGASYEQYF. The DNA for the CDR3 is TGTGCCAGCAGTCTGGGCGCCTCCTACGAGCAGTACTTC.

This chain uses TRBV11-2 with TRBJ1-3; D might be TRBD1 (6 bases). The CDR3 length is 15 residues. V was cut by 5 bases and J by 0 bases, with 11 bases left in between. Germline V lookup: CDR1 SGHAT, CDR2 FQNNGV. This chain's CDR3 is CASSVTGSSGNTIYF. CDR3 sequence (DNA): TGTGCCAGCAGCGTTACAGGGAGCTCTGGAAACACCATATATTTT.

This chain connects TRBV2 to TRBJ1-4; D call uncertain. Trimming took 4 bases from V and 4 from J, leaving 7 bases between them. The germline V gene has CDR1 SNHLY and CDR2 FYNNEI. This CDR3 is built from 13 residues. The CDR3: CASSGRYNEKLFF. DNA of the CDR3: TGTGCCAGCAGTGGCAGGTATAATGAAAAACTGTTTTTT. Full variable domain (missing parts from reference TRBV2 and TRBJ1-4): EPEVTQTPSHQVTQMGQEVILRCVPISNHLYFYWYRQILGQKVEFLVSFYNNEISEKSEIFDDQFSVERPDGSNFTLKIRSTKLEDSAMYFCASSGRYNEKLFFGSGTQLSVL.

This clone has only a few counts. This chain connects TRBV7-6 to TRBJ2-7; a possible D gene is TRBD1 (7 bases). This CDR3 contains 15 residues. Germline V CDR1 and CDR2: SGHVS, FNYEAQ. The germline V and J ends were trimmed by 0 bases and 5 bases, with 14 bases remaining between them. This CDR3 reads CASSLAEGAGHEQYF. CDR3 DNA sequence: TGTGCCAGCAGCTTAGCGGAGGGGGCGGGGCACGAGCAGTACTTC.

The CDR3 loop reads CASSFQTLGGNSPLHF. DNA for the CDR3: TGTGCCAGCAGCTTCCAGACGTTAGGGGGTAATTCACCCCTCCACTTT. The gene calls are TRBV28 and TRBJ1-6, with D perhaps TRBD1 (6 bases). This CDR3 contains 16 residues. V lost 6 bases and J 6 bases, leaving 18 bases between the germline ends. The germline gives CDR1 MDHEN, CDR2 SYDVKM. Supplemented by reference TRBV28 and TRBJ1-6, the full variable domain reads DVKVTQSSRYLVKRTGEKVFLECVQDMDHENMFWYRQDPGLGLRLIYFSYDVKMKEKGDIPEGYSVSREKKERFSLILESASTNQTSMYLCASSFQTLGGNSPLHFGNGTRLTVT.

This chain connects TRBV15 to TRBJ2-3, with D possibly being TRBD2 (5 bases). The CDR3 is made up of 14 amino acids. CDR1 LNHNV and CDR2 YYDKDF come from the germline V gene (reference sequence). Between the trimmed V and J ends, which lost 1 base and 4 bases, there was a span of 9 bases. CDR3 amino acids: CATSRAGNADTQYF. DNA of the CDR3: TGTGCCACCAGCAGAGCGGGGAACGCAGATACGCAGTATTTT.

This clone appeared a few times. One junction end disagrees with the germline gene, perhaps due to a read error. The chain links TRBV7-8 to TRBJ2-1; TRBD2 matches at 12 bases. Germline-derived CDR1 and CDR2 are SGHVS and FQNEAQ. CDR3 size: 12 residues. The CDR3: CASSLAGGGQFF. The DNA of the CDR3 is TGTGCCAGCAGCCTAGCGGGAGGGGGGCAGTTCTTC.

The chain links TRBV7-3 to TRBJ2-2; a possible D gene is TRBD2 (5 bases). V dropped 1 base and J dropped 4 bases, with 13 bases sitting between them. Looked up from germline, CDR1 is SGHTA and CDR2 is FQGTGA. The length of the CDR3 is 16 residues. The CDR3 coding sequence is TGTGCCAGCAGCTTAATAGGAGGTAGCTCCACCGGGGAGCTGTTTTTT. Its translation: CASSLIGGSSTGELFF. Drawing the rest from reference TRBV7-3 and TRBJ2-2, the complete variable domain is GAGVSQTPSNKVTEKGKYVELRCDPISGHTALYWYRQSLGQGPEFLIYFQGTGAADDSGLPNDRFFAVRPEGSVSTLKIQRTERGDSAVYLCASSLIGGSSTGELFFGEGSRLTVL.

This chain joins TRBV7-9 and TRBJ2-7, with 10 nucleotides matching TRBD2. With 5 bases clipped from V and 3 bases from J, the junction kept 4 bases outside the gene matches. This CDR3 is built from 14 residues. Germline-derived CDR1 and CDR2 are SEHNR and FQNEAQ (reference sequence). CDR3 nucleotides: TGTGCCAGCAGCGCGACTAGCGGGCTCTACGAGCAGTACTTC. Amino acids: CASSATSGLYEQYF.

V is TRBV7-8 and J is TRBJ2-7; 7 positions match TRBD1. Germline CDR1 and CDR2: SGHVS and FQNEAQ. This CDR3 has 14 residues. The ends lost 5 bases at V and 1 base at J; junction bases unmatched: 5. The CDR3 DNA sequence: TGTGCCAGCAGCGTTCACAGGGGTTCCTACGAGCAGTACTTC. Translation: CASSVHRGSYEQYF.

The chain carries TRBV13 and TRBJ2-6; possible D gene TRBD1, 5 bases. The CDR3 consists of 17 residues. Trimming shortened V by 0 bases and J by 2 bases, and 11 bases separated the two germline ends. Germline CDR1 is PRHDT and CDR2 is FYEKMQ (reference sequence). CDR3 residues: CASSLGGSGTGANVLTF. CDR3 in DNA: TGTGCCAGCAGCTTAGGCGGTTCAGGGACTGGGGCCAACGTCCTGACTTTC.

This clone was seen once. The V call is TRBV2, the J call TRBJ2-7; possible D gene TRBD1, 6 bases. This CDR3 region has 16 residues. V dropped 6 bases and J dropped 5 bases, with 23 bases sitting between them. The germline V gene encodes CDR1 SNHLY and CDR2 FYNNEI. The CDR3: CASRLWTAGTSNEQYF. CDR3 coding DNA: TGTGCCAGCAGGCTGTGGACGGCCGGGACATCCAACGAGCAGTACTTC.

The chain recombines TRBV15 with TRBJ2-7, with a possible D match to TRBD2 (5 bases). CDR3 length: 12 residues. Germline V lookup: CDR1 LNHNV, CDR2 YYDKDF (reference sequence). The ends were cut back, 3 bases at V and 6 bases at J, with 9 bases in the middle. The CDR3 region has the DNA TGTGCCACCAGCAGTCCCCGGGGCGAGCAGTACTTC. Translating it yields CATSSPRGEQYF.

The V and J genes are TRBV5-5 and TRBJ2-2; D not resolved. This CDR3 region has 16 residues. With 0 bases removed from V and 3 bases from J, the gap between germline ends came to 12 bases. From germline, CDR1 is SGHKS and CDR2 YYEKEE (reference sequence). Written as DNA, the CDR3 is TGTGCCAGCAGCTTGGGACACTTCTGGGACACCGGGGAGCTGTTTTTT. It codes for CASSLGHFWDTGELFF. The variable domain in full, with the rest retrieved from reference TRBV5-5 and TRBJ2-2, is DAGVTQSPTHLIKTRGQQVTLRCSPISGHKSVSWYQQVLGQGPQFIFQYYEKEERGRGNFPDRFSARQFPNYSSELNVNALLLGDSALYLCASSLGHFWDTGELFFGEGSRLTVL.

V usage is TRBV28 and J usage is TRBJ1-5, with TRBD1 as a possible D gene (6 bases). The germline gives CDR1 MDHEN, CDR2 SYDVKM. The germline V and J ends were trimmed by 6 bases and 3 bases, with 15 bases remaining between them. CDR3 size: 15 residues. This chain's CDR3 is CASSGQRSNNQPQHF. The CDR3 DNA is TGTGCCAGCAGCGGACAGCGTAGTAACAATCAGCCCCAGCATTTT.

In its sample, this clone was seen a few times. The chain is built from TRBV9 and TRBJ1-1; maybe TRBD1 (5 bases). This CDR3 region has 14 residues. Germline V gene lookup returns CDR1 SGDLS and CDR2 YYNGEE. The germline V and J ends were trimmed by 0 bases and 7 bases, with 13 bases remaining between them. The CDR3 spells CASSVDNAGDEAFF. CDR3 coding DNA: TGTGCCAGCAGCGTAGATAATGCGGGGGATGAAGCTTTCTTT.

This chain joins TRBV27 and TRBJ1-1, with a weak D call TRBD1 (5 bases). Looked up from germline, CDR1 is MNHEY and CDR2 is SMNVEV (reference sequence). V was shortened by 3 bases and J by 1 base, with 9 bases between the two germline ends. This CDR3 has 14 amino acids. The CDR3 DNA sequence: TGTGCCAGCAGTTTCGCGACAGAGAACACTGAAGCTTTCTTT. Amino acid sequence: CASSFATENTEAFF.

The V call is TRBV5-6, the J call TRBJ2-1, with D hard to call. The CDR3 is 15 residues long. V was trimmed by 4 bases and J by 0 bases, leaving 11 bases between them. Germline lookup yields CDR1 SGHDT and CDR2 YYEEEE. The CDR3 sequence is CASSIGALSYNEQFF. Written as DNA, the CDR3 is TGTGCCAGCAGCATCGGAGCCCTCTCCTACAATGAGCAGTTCTTC.

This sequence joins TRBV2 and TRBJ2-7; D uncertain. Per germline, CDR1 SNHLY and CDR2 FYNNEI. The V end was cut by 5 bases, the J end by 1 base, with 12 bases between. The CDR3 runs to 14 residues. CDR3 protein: CASSSDRRSYEQYF. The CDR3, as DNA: TGTGCCAGCAGTTCTGACCGGCGGTCCTACGAGCAGTACTTC.

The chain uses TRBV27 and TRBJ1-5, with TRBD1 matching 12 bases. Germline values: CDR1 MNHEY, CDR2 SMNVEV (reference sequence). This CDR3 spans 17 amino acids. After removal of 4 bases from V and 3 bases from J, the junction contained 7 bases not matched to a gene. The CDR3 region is CASSSGTGGYFNQPQHF. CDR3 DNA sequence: TGTGCCAGCAGTTCCGGGACAGGGGGCTATTTCAATCAGCCCCAGCATTTT.

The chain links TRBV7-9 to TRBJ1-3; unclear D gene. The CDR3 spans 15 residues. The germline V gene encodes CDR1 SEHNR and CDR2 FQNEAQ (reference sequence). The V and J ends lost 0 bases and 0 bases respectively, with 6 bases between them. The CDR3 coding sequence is TGTGCCAGCAGCTTAGCCCCCCTCTCTGGAAACACCATATATTTT. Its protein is CASSLAPLSGNTIYF.

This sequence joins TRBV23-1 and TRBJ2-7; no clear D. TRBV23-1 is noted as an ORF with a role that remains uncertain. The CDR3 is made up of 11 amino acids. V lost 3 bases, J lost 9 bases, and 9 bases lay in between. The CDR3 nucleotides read TGCGCCAGCAGTCATGTCCCAGGGCAGTACTTC. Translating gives CASSHVPGQYF.

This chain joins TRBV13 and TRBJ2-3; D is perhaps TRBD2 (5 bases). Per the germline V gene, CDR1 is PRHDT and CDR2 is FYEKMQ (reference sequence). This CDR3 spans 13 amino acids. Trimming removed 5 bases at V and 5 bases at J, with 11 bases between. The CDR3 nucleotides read TGTGCCAGCAGCCTAGCCGTAAAAGATACGCAGTATTTT. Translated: CASSLAVKDTQYF.

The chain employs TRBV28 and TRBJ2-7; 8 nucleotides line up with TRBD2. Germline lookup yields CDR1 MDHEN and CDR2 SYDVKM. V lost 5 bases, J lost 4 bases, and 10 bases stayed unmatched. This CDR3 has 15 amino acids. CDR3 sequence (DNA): TGTGCCAGCAGTCAACCCGCCGGGACTAGATACGAGCAGTACTTC. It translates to CASSQPAGTRYEQYF.

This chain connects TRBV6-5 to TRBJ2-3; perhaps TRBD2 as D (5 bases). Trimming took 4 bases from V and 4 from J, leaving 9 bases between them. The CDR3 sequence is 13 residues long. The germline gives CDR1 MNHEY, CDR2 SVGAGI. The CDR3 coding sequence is TGTGCCAGCAGTTTCCTAGCTGCAGATACGCAGTATTTT. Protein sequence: CASSFLAADTQYF.

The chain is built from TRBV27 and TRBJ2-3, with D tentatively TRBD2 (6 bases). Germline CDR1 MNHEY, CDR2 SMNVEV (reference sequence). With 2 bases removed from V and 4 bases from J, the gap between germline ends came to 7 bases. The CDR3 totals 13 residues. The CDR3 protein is CASSLPGADTQYF. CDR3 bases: TGTGCCAGCAGTTTACCGGGGGCAGATACGCAGTATTTT.